This T cell receptor beta chain was obtained from a study of human T cells and chemical hapten exposure. Study-level background: Read at 6 days, the patch tests placed 0.01% DPC on the upper back.

This clonotype was picked up many times. TCRdb fed the RACE reads into MiXCR, producing one record per CDR3 protein. Here the sample spans around 71,000 distinct CDR3 sequences, 9.8% being singletons. The sample's time point: patch test 1, 2 weeks after DPC sensitization. The sample's treatment: therapeutic diphenylcyclopropenone sensitization with weekly scalp DPC. The CDR3 spans 11 residues. CDR1 and CDR2 (germline): MNHEY, SVGEGT. Germline trimming cut 7 bases from V and 14 bases from J; bases unmatched to any gene: 5. Sample: whole blood, taken in connection with sensitization to the hapten diphenylcyclopropenone (DPC). The chain links TRBV6-2 or TRBV6-3 to TRBJ2-4; TRBD2 aligns across 10 bases. The clonotype comes from a woman between 35 and 50 years old with alopecia areata. Some clones in this sample may be carry-over from other donors' samples. The CDR3 protein is CASTSGGFEYF. Written as DNA, the CDR3 is TGTGCCAGCACTAGCGGGGGTTTTGAGTACTTC.